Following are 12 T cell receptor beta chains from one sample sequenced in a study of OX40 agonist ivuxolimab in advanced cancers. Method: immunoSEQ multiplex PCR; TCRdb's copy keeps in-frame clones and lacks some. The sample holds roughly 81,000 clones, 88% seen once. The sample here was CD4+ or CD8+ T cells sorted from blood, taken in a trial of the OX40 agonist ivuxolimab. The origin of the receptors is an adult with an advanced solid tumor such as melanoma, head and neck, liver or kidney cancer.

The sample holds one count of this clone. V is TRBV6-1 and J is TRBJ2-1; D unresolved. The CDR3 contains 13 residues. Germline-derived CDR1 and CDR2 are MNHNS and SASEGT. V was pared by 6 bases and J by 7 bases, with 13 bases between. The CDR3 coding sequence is TGTGCCAGCAGGGCAGAATTAAATAATGAGCAGTTCTTC. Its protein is CASRAELNNEQFF.

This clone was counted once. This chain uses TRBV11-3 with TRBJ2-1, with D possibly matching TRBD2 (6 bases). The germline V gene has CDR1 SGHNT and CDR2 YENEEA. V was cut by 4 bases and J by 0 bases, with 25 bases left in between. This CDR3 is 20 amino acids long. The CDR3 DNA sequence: TGTGCCAGCAGCTGGGGTCGGTGGAGGGAAAAATCCAGCTCCTACAATGAGCAGTTCTTC. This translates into CASSWGRWREKSSSYNEQFF.

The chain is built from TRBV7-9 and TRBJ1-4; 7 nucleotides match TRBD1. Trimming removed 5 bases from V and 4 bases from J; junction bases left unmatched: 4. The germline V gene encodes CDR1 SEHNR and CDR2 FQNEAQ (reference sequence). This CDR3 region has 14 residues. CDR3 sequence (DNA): TGTGCCAGCAGCGGACAGGAGATTAATGAAAAACTGTTTTTT. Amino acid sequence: CASSGQEINEKLFF.

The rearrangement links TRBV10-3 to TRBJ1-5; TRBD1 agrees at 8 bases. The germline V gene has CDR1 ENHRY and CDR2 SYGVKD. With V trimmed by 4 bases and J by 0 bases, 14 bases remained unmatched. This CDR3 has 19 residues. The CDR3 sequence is CAISGGPGTGGNSNQPQHF. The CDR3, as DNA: TGTGCCATCAGTGGGGGCCCCGGGACAGGAGGTAATAGCAATCAGCCCCAGCATTTT.

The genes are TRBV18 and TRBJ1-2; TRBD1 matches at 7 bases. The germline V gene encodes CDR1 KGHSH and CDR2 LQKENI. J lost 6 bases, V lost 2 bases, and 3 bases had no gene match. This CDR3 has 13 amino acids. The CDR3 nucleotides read TGTGCCAGCTCACCAGGTCAGGGGGATGGCTACACCTTC. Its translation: CASSPGQGDGYTF.

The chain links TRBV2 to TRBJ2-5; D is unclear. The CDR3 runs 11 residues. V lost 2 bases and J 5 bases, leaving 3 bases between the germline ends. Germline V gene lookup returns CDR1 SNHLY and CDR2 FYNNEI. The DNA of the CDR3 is TGTGCCAGCAGTGAATATGAGACCCAGTACTTC. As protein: CASSEYETQYF.

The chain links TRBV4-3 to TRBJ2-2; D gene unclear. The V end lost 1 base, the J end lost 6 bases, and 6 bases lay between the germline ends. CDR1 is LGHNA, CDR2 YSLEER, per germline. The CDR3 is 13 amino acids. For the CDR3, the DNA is TGCGCCAGCAGCCAAGCTTGGGCCGGGGAGCTGTTTTTT. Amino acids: CASSQAWAGELFF.

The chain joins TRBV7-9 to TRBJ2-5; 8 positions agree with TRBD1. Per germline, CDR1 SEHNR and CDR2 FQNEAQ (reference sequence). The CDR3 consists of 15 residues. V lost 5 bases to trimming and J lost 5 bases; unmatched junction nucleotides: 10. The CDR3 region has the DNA TGTGCCAGCAGCCCCCGGACAGGGACTTTGGAGACCCAGTACTTC. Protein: CASSPRTGTLETQYF.

The CDR3: CASSPGRGNNEQFF. The CDR3, as DNA: TGTGCCAGCAGCCCGGGGAGGGGAAACAATGAGCAGTTCTTC. This sequence joins TRBV7-9 and TRBJ2-1, with 7 bases aligning to TRBD2. The germline gives CDR1 SEHNR, CDR2 FQNEAQ (reference sequence). The CDR3 loop spans 14 amino acids. J was trimmed by 5 bases and V by 5 bases; bases with no gene match: 6.

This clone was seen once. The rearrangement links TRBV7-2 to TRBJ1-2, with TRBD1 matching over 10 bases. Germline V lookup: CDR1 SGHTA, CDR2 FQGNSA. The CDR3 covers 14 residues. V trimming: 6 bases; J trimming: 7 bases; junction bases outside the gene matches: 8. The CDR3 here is CASSPARDRGGYTF. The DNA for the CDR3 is TGTGCCAGCAGTCCAGCTAGGGACAGGGGTGGCTACACCTTC.

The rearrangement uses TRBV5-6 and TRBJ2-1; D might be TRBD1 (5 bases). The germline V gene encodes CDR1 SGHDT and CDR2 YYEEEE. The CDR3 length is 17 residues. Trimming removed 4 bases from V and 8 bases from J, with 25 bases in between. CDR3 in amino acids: CASSPAEGAPGFDEQFF. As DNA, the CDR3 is TGTGCCAGCAGCCCGGCGGAAGGGGCCCCCGGTTTCGATGAGCAGTTCTTC.

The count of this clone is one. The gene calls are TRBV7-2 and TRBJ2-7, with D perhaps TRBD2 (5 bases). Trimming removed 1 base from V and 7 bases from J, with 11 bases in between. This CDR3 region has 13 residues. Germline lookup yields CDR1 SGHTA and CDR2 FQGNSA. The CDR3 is CASSLDPTGEQYF. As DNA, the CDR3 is TGTGCCAGCAGCTTAGATCCCACGGGGGAGCAGTACTTC.